Within the sample, the clone carrying this TCR beta chain is medium-sized (0.01 to 0.1%). Its antigen is not identified. All TCR cDNA molecules were individually tagged with a unique molecular identifier. TCRdb re-called the 5' RACE reads through MiXCR, storing one row per CDR3 protein. The sample has about 4,200 distinct CDR3 sequences, 8.5% seen once. V lost 4 bases to trimming and J lost 1 base; unmatched junction nucleotides: 8. Germline-derived CDR1 and CDR2 are SGHRS and YFSETQ. This CDR3 is 16 amino acids long. The time point is: sample taken at primary tumor resection. The donors were approximately 70 patients with non-small cell lung cancer that was early-stage and untreated. This entry belongs to a study of spatial heterogeneity in lung cancer. Study overall: Detection consistently captured more beta-chain sequences than alpha-chain sequences. Averaged across combinations, each unique TCR and UMI pairing appeared more than ten times in raw reads, which were uncorrected.

Study results and caveats: The number of expanded tumor alpha and beta chains correlated with mutation number.

V usage is TRBV5-1 and J usage is TRBJ1-1; 9 nucleotides align to TRBD1. This specimen was lung tumor tissue, taken at surgery. This clonotype was obtained from a male donor with early-stage non-small cell lung cancer. In nucleotides, the CDR3 is TGCGCCAGCAGCCGGGGGACAGGGACAGAGAACACTGAAGCTTTCTTT. This codes for CASSRGTGTENTEAFF.